This T cell receptor (beta chain) was documented in a study of T cell changes during pregnancy in multiple sclerosis. Clones were sequenced by immunoSEQ multiplex PCR, and TCRdb holds only the in-frame ones, with some missing. The top ten hold over 2% of the sample, which has about 60,000 clones, about 96% seen once. CDR1 and CDR2 from the germline V gene are SGHDT and YYEEEE. This CDR3 region has 16 residues. V was clipped by 5 bases and J by 6 bases, with 23 bases between them. This clone is a singleton in its sample. The receptor was isolated from a female donor with multiple sclerosis, enrolled in a pregnancy study. Sequenced material: CD8+ T cells from peripheral blood mononuclear cells, taken after pregnancy. The rearrangement uses TRBV5-6 and TRBJ1-1; D gene uncertain. As DNA, the CDR3 is TGTGCCAGCAGTCTTCCCACCAGTCAAGTCCGCTCTGAAGCTTTCTTT. It yields the protein CASSLPTSQVRSEAFF.